Presented here are 8 T cell receptor beta chains from one specimen sequenced in a study of glioma-infiltrating T cells after dendritic cell vaccination. Clones were read by immunoSEQ multiplex PCR, and TCRdb kept only the in-frame ones, dropping some. The sample has under 70,000 clones, 75% to 90% seen once. The material was blood, obtained before dendritic cell vaccination. The receptors come from a human donor with glioblastoma.

This clone was detected once. The V call is TRBV5-5, the J call TRBJ2-7; 7 nucleotides line up with TRBD1. This CDR3 is built from 14 residues. Per germline, CDR1 SGHKS and CDR2 YYEKEE (reference sequence). Trimming at V came to 3 bases and at J to 6 bases, leaving 9 bases not matched to a gene. CDR3 in DNA: TGTGCCAGCAGCTATGGGACAGCAGGTTCCGAGCAGTACTTC. This codes for CASSYGTAGSEQYF.

The chain links TRBV7-2 to TRBJ1-2; D not resolved. Deletions cut 0 bases from V and 4 bases from J, with 12 bases between. Germline CDR1 and CDR2: SGHTA and FQGNSA. The CDR3 covers 15 residues. The CDR3: CASSLARRSSYGYTF. Written as DNA, the CDR3 is TGTGCCAGCAGCTTAGCCCGCCGGAGTAGCTATGGCTACACCTTC.

The chain combines TRBV6-5 with TRBJ2-7, with a possible D match to TRBD2 (5 bases). CDR1 MNHEY and CDR2 SVGAGI come from the germline V gene. CDR3 size: 13 residues. Deletions cut 8 bases from V and 7 bases from J, with 18 bases between. CDR3 protein: CASGRSIGGEQYF. The CDR3 bases are TGTGCCAGCGGTAGAAGTATTGGCGGGGAGCAGTACTTC.

The chain recombines TRBV21-1 with TRBJ2-5; no DNA check was done on the table's D call, TRBD2. TRBV21-1 represents a pseudogene. The CDR3 is 13 amino acids. This CDR3 is CASNRAGEETQYF. CDR3 DNA: TGTGCCAGCAATAGAGCGGGGGAAGAGACCCAGTACTTC.

This chain links TRBV6-9 with TRBJ2-7; possible D gene TRBD1, 6 bases. The germline CDR1 and CDR2 sequences are MNHGY and SVAAGI. V was clipped by 3 bases and J by 6 bases, with 15 bases between them. CDR3 length equals 14 residues. The CDR3 sequence: CASSYLKQGAEQYF. Written as DNA, the CDR3 is TGTGCCAGCAGTTACCTCAAACAGGGTGCCGAGCAGTACTTC.

This clone was seen once. At one boundary the junction diverges from the germline segment, which might be a read error. This chain connects TRBV5-1 to TRBJ1-4; 8 nucleotides match TRBD1. Looked up from germline, CDR1 is SGHRS and CDR2 is YFSETQ. This CDR3 comprises 11 residues. The CDR3 sequence is CASSTRDRGPF. The DNA for the CDR3 is TGCGCCAGCAGCACGAGAGACAGGGGTCCTTTT.

In this sample, this clone turned up a few times. This chain uses TRBV2 with TRBJ1-3; 7 nucleotides line up with TRBD1. Germline lookup yields CDR1 SNHLY and CDR2 FYNNEI. The CDR3 runs to 12 residues. V shed 8 bases and J 2 bases; nucleotides not matched to a gene: 0. The CDR3 DNA is TGTGCCAGCCAGGGGGCTGGAAACACCATATATTTT. It yields the protein CASQGAGNTIYF.

The chain carries TRBV7-2 and TRBJ1-1; D is unclear. Germline lookup yields CDR1 SGHTA and CDR2 FQGNSA. V gave up 1 base and J gave up 7 bases, with 7 bases separating them. The CDR3 extends over 12 amino acids. This CDR3 is CASSLGAVEAFF. The CDR3 region has the DNA TGTGCCAGCAGCTTAGGGGCCGTTGAAGCTTTCTTT.